The TCR beta chain described here comes from a study of shared clonotypes between healthy human individuals. Libraries were prepared by immunoSEQ multiplex PCR; TCRdb keeps only in-frame clonotypes and omits some of them. The table records around 510,000 clones, roughly 95% of them present only once. V lost 0 bases and J 0 bases, leaving 6 bases between the germline ends. There are 15 residues in the CDR3. CDR1 and CDR2 from the germline V gene are SGHRS and YFSETQ. Points on this clone: Other DNA sequences from this sample encode an identical CDR3 as well.

The sequence was obtained from a woman aged 25 to 39 in good health. The specimen sequenced was naive CD4+ T cells sorted from blood. As to subset: CD45RA+ positively selected. The chain uses TRBV5-1 and TRBJ2-2; no clear D. The chain's CDR3 is CASSLGTANTGELFF. The CDR3 coding sequence is TGCGCCAGCAGCTTGGGGACGGCGAACACCGGGGAGCTGTTTTTT.